One and the same sample provided the 10 T cell receptor beta chains below, sequenced in a study of blood T cell repertoires in COVID-19. Produced via immunoSEQ multiplex PCR; TCRdb's table is partial and in-frame only. The profile shows fewer than 350,000 clones, around 84% of them singletons. The sample consisted of PBMCs or T cells enriched from blood (not recorded which). Receptors were obtained from a woman in her fifties or sixties who had recovered from COVID-19.

This clone has a single count. This CDR3 reads CASSWASANTNTGELFF. The CDR3 nucleotides are TGCGCCAGCAGTTGGGCTAGCGCTAATACGAACACCGGGGAGCTGTTTTTT. The chain recombines TRBV10-2 with TRBJ2-2; D is perhaps TRBD2 (6 bases). This CDR3 comprises 17 residues. Germline V lookup: CDR1 WSHSY, CDR2 SAAADI. Trimming cost V 5 bases and J 0 bases, with 16 bases left between them.

The chain has TRBV13 and TRBJ2-7; 7 bases are a match to TRBD2. Trimming at V came to 2 bases and at J to 1 base, leaving 2 bases not matched to a gene. The CDR3 covers 14 residues. Germline CDR1 is PRHDT and CDR2 is FYEKMQ (reference sequence). CDR3 loop: CASSLLAVSYEQYF. In DNA form, the CDR3 reads TGTGCCAGCAGCTTACTAGCGGTATCCTACGAGCAGTACTTC.

The V gene is TRBV30, the J gene TRBJ1-1; D gene uncertain. Trimming left V 4 bases short and J 8 bases short, with 8 bases between. Germline CDR1 is GTSNPN and CDR2 is SVGIG (reference sequence). This CDR3 contains 10 residues. CDR3 residues: CAWKQTEAFF. Written as DNA, the CDR3 is TGTGCCTGGAAACAGACCGAAGCTTTCTTT.

The chain combines TRBV30 with TRBJ1-5; no clear D gene. The V gene lost 4 bases and the J gene lost 5 bases, with 12 bases spanning the gap. Germline CDR1 and CDR2: GTSNPN and SVGIG (reference sequence). The CDR3 is 13 amino acids. CDR3 in amino acids: CAWTAGNYQPQHF. CDR3 in DNA: TGTGCCTGGACCGCGGGTAACTATCAGCCCCAGCATTTT.

DNA of the CDR3: TGTGCCAGCTCACCTGGGCAGACCGCTAACTATGGCTACACCTTC. It encodes CASSPGQTANYGYTF. The chain uses TRBV18 and TRBJ1-2; no definite D call. Germline V gene lookup returns CDR1 KGHSH and CDR2 LQKENI. The CDR3 loop spans 15 amino acids. Trimming left V 3 bases short and J 0 bases short, with 11 bases between.

The genes are TRBV27 and TRBJ1-6; D may be TRBD1 (5 bases). Looked up from germline, CDR1 is MNHEY and CDR2 is SMNVEV (reference sequence). The CDR3 covers 14 residues. Trimming cost V 2 bases and J 6 bases, with 8 bases left between them. This CDR3 reads CASSLTGFNSPLHF. In DNA, the CDR3 is TGTGCCAGCAGTTTAACAGGTTTTAATTCACCCCTCCACTTT.

The rearrangement links TRBV11-2 to TRBJ2-4, with D uncertain. Germline loops: CDR1 SGHAT, CDR2 FQNNGV. With 3 bases removed from V and 6 bases from J, the gap between germline ends came to 12 bases. The CDR3 length is 14 residues. CDR3 protein: CASSFSGRVNIQYF. CDR3 nucleotide sequence: TGTGCCAGCAGCTTTAGTGGTAGAGTAAACATTCAGTACTTC.

Concerning this clone itself: The sample carries other DNA sequences with the same CDR3. This chain uses TRBV7-8 with TRBJ1-1; no definite D call. The CDR3 consists of 13 residues. Trimming removed 1 base from V and 8 bases from J, with 11 bases in between. The germline V gene has CDR1 SGHVS and CDR2 FQNEAQ. The CDR3 is CASSLVQASEAFF. The CDR3 nucleotides are TGTGCCAGCAGCTTAGTTCAGGCTTCGGAAGCTTTCTTT.

The chain carries TRBV30 and TRBJ2-2; 11 bases are a match to TRBD2. From germline, CDR1 is GTSNPN and CDR2 SVGIG (reference sequence). After removal of 0 bases from V and 7 bases from J, the junction contained 4 bases not matched to a gene. The CDR3 consists of 15 residues. This CDR3 reads CAWSVLAGEVGELFF. In nucleotides, the CDR3 is TGTGCCTGGAGTGTACTAGCGGGAGAGGTCGGGGAGCTGTTTTTT.

The chain has TRBV19 and TRBJ1-1; D might be TRBD1 (5 bases). Germline CDR1 reads LNHDA; CDR2 reads SQIVND (reference sequence). Trimming stripped 6 bases from V and 6 bases from J, with 11 bases between. CDR3 length equals 12 residues. CDR3 sequence (DNA): TGTGCCAGTAGCTCGACAGAGCCTGAAGCTTTCTTT. The encoded protein is CASSSTEPEAFF.